These 17 T cell receptor beta chains came from one sample sequenced in a study of Graves' ophthalmopathy and Graves' hyperthyroidism. Amplified TCR beta CDR3 regions were obtained using RNA transcripts as template. A first-round RT-PCR used HTBI primers, followed by a second-round multiplex PCR. TCRdb fed the multiplex PCR reads into MiXCR, producing one record per CDR3 protein. The sample comprises about 380,000 distinct CDR3 sequences, 15% of which are singletons, and approximately 7% rests with the top ten. Sequenced material: peripheral blood. Receptor source: a woman between 18 and 29 years old with stable Graves' hyperthyroidism.

At least ten counts were recorded for this clonotype. The CDR3 DNA is TGTGCCAGCAGTTACAACTCCAACACCGGGGAGCTGTTTTTT. Translation gives CASSYNSNTGELFF. This chain connects TRBV6-5 to TRBJ2-2; D is undetermined. CDR1 is MNHEY, CDR2 SVGAGI, per germline. This CDR3 region has 14 residues. Trimming removed 2 bases at V and 2 bases at J, with 6 bases between.

This clonotype was detected ten times or more. V usage is TRBV2 and J usage is TRBJ1-2; D unresolved. This CDR3 has 13 amino acids. Trimming removed 7 bases from V and 6 bases from J, with 15 bases in between. Germline V gene sequence: CDR1 SNHLY, CDR2 FYNNEI. The CDR3 reads CASMANRNHGYTF. The CDR3 bases are TGTGCCAGCATGGCAAACAGAAATCATGGCTACACCTTC.

This clonotype was seen at least ten times. The rearrangement uses TRBV29-1 and TRBJ2-5; 8 bases align to TRBD1. Germline V CDR1 and CDR2: SQVTM, ANQGSEA. CDR3 length: 15 amino acids. J gave up 2 bases and V 7 bases, and 12 bases lay outside the gene matches. The CDR3 DNA follows: TGCAGCGCTGACTCAGGGGGCGTGGGGCAAGAGACCCAGTACTTC. This sequence encodes CSADSGGVGQETQYF.

There are many counts of this clonotype. V and J are TRBV24-1 and TRBJ1-2; possible D gene TRBD1, 5 bases. The CDR3 runs to 13 residues. The germline V and J ends were trimmed by 4 bases and 8 bases, with 13 bases remaining between them. Germline V gives CDR1 KGHDR, CDR2 SFDVKD. The CDR3 loop reads CATSDSGYQGYTF. The CDR3 nucleotides are TGTGCCACCAGTGACTCAGGGTATCAGGGCTACACCTTC.

As DNA, the CDR3 is TGTGCCAGCAGTTCCCTCCGACAGCTACAAGAGACCCAGTACTTC. This encodes CASSSLRQLQETQYF. The rearrangement links TRBV6-5 to TRBJ2-5; possibly TRBD1 for D (5 bases). CDR3 length equals 15 residues. CDR1 and CDR2 from the germline V gene are MNHEY and SVGAGI. The V end lost 4 bases, the J end lost 2 bases, and 14 bases lay between the germline ends.

The gene calls are TRBV19 and TRBJ2-4; tentative D call: TRBD1 (5 bases). This CDR3 spans 15 amino acids. Trimming pared 4 bases from V and 0 bases from J, leaving 10 bases between. Germline V gene lookup returns CDR1 LNHDA and CDR2 SQIVND (reference sequence). This CDR3 reads CASSKADIAKNIQYF. CDR3 nucleotides: TGTGCCAGTAGTAAGGCGGACATAGCCAAAAACATTCAGTACTTC.

At least ten counts were recorded for this clonotype. The V call is TRBV2, the J call TRBJ1-5; the D gene is possibly TRBD1 (5 bases). Looked up from germline, CDR1 is SNHLY and CDR2 is FYNNEI. CDR3 length equals 15 residues. Trimming took off 4 bases at V and 6 bases at J, with 16 bases between the two ends. CDR3 DNA: TGTGCCAGCAGTGGGGGACCCGGGAGGGGTCAGCCCCAGCATTTT. This translates into CASSGGPGRGQPQHF.

This clonotype was picked up many times. This sequence joins TRBV6-1 and TRBJ2-2; D remains ambiguous. The V end was cut by 1 base, the J end by 2 bases, with 5 bases between. Germline V gene lookup returns CDR1 MNHNS and CDR2 SASEGT. The CDR3 is made up of 14 amino acids. The CDR3 loop is CASSEGINTGELFF. The CDR3 bases are TGTGCCAGCAGTGAAGGGATAAACACCGGGGAGCTGTTTTTT.

This clonotype was counted between two and nine times. The chain has TRBV19 and TRBJ1-1; D remains unclear. The CDR3 has 14 amino acids. The germline CDR1 and CDR2 sequences are LNHDA and SQIVND (reference sequence). V was trimmed by 0 bases and J by 5 bases, leaving 10 bases between them. CDR3 sequence (DNA): TGTGCCAGTAGTATAGATAGGTTCGGAACTGAAGCTTTCTTT. Its protein is CASSIDRFGTEAFF.

In this sample, this clonotype turned up many times. The V and J genes are TRBV28 and TRBJ2-7; D tentatively reads TRBD1 or TRBD2 (5 bases each). V was trimmed by 5 bases and J by 2 bases, leaving 13 bases between them. Germline loops: CDR1 MDHEN, CDR2 SYDVKM. The CDR3 length is 14 residues. Written as DNA, the CDR3 is TGTGCCAGCAGTCCCTCTATGGGGGCCTACGAGCAGTACTTC. The encoded protein is CASSPSMGAYEQYF.

The V call is TRBV19, the J call TRBJ1-1, with unresolved D. CDR3 size: 15 residues. Germline CDR1 LNHDA, CDR2 SQIVND (reference sequence). The V gene lost 1 base and the J gene lost 6 bases, with 15 bases spanning the gap. The CDR3 coding sequence is TGTGCCAGTAGTATAGGGCTGCGGGGAAGGGCTGAAGCTTTCTTT. Translated, it gives CASSIGLRGRAEAFF.

On this clonotype itself: At one end the junction does not follow the germline gene, possibly because of a read error. This sequence joins TRBV19 and TRBJ2-7; D remains ambiguous. Germline loops: CDR1 LNHDA, CDR2 SQIVND (reference sequence). This CDR3 has 12 residues. CDR3 DNA: TGTGCCAGTAGTATGAGGCACTACGATCAGTACTTC. It translates to CASSMRHYDQYF.

This clonotype was counted many times. The gene calls are TRBV12-3 or TRBV12-4 and TRBJ2-7; D is unresolved. The CDR3 contains 13 residues. Trimming removed 1 base from V and 5 bases from J, with 9 bases in between. The CDR3 sequence is CASSLGQLNEQYF. CDR3 sequence (DNA): TGTGCCAGCAGTTTAGGCCAGCTGAACGAGCAGTACTTC.

In this sample, this clonotype turned up many times. The chain joins TRBV19 to TRBJ2-7; tentative D call: TRBD2 (6 bases). The V gene's germline CDR1 is LNHDA and CDR2 SQIVND (reference sequence). The V end lost 5 bases, the J end lost 5 bases, and 13 bases lay between the germline ends. The CDR3 is made up of 13 amino acids. The CDR3 bases are TGTGCCAGTAGTTCCCCGGGGGTGGACGAGCAGTACTTC. Translation gives CASSSPGVDEQYF.

The rearrangement uses TRBV30 and TRBJ2-5; D unresolved. The CDR3 runs 13 residues. V lost 3 bases and J lost 6, with 14 bases in between. Germline-derived CDR1 and CDR2 are GTSNPN and SVGIG (reference sequence). The DNA of the CDR3 is TGTGCCTGGAGGTACCCCGATGGTCAGACCCAGTACTTC. Amino acids: CAWRYPDGQTQYF.

On this clonotype itself: Just one base apart from a much larger clone, this may be a read error. V gene TRBV5-1 combines with J gene TRBJ2-5; D is unclear. The germline gives CDR1 SGHRS, CDR2 YFSETQ. This CDR3 has 14 residues. CDR3 sequence: CASSLTATQETQNF. Written as DNA, the CDR3 is TGCGCCAGCAGCTTAACAGCTACTCAAGAGACCCAGAACTTC.

The rearrangement uses TRBV6-1 and TRBJ2-3; 9 positions match TRBD2. From germline, CDR1 is MNHNS and CDR2 SASEGT. V shed 6 bases, J shed 0 bases, and the junction held 4 bases outside the gene matches. This CDR3 has 15 residues. The CDR3 DNA reads TGTGCCAGCAGGAGACTAGCGGCTAGCACAGATACGCAGTATTTT. Translated, it gives CASRRLAASTDTQYF.